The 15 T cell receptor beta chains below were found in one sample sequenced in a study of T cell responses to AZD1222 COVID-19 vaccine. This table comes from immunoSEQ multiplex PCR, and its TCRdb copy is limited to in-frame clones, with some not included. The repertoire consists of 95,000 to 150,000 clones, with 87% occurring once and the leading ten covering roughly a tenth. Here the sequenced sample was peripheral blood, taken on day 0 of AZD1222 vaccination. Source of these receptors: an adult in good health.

The CDR3 here is CSVEIYGNTIYF. The CDR3 nucleotides are TGCAGCGTTGAAATTTATGGAAACACCATATATTTT. This chain uses TRBV29-1 with TRBJ1-3, with D unclear. This CDR3 contains 12 residues. Germline V gene lookup returns CDR1 SQVTM and CDR2 ANQGSEA. Trimming cost V 2 bases and J 3 bases, with 5 bases left between them.

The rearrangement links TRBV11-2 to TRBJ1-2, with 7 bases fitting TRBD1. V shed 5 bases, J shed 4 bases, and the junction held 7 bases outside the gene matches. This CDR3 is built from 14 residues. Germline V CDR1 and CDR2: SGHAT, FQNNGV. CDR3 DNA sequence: TGTGCCAGCAGCCCGCCGGGACAGTTCTATGGCTACACCTTC. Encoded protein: CASSPPGQFYGYTF.

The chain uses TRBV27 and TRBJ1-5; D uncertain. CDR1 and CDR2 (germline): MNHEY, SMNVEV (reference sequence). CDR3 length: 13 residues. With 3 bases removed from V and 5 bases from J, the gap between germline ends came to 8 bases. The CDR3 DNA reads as TGTGCCAGCAGTTTGTTTGGCGATCAGCCCCAGCATTTT. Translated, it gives CASSLFGDQPQHF.

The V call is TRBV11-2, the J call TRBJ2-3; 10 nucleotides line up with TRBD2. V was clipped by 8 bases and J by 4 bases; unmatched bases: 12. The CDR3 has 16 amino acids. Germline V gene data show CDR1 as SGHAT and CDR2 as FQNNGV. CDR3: CASATGASGRPDTQYF. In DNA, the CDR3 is TGTGCCAGCGCGACGGGGGCTAGCGGGAGACCAGATACGCAGTATTTT.

Written as DNA, the CDR3 is TGTGCCAGCAGTTACTTGGGACCCGCGGTCTACGAGCAGTACTTC. This gives the protein CASSYLGPAVYEQYF. V and J are TRBV6-5 and TRBJ2-7; D possibly uses TRBD1 or TRBD2 (5 bases each). The germline gives CDR1 MNHEY, CDR2 SVGAGI. There are 15 residues in the CDR3. V was shortened by 1 base and J by 3 bases, with 13 bases between the two germline ends.

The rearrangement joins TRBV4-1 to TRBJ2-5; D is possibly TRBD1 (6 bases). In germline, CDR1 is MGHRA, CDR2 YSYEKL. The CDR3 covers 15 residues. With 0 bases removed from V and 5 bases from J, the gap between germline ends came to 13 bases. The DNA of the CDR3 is TGCGCCAGCAGCCAAGATTCAGGGGCTGGGGAGACCCAGTACTTC. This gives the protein CASSQDSGAGETQYF.

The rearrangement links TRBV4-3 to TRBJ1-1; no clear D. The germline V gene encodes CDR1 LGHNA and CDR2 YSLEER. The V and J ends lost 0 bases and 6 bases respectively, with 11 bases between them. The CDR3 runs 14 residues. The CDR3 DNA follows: TGCGCCAGCAGCCAAGATCGTTTGCAGCCTGAAGCTTTCTTT. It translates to CASSQDRLQPEAFF.

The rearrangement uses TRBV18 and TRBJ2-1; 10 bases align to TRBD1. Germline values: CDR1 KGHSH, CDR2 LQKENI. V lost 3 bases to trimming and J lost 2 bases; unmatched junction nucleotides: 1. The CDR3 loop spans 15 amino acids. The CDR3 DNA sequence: TGTGCCAGCTCACCGGGGACAGGGGCCTACAATGAGCAGTTCTTC. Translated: CASSPGTGAYNEQFF.

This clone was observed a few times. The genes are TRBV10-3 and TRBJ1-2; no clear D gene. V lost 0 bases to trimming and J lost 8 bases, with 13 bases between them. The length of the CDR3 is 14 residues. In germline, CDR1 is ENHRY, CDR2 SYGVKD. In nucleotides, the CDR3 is TGTGCCATCAGTGAGTCGGTGGGCGGACCCGGCTACACCTTC. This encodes CAISESVGGPGYTF.

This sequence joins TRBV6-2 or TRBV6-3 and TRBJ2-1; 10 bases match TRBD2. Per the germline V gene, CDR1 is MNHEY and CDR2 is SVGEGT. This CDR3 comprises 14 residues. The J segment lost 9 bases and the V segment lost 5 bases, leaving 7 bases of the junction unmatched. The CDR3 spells CASSSGRARSEQFF. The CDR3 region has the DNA TGTGCCAGCAGTAGCGGGAGGGCTCGGAGTGAGCAGTTCTTC.

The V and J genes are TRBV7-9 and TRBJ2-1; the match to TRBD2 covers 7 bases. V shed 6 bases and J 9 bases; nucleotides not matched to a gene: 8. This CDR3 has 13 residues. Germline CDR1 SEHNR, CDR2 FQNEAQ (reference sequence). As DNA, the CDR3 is TGTGCCAGCAGTCCCACTAGCGAGTCTGAGCAGTTCTTC. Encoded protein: CASSPTSESEQFF.

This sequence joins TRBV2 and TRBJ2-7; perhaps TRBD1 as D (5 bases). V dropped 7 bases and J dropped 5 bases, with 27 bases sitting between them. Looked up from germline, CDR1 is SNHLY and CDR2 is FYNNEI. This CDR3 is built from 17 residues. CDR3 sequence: CASTRLGLYPRDHEQYF. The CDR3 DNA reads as TGTGCCAGCACTCGCTTGGGGCTTTACCCCCGAGACCACGAGCAGTACTTC.

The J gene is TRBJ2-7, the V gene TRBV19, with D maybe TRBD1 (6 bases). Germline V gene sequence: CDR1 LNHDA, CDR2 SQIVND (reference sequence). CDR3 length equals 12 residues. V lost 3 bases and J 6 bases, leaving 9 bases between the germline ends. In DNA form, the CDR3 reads TGTGCCAGTAGTATGTCAGGGGTCGAGCAGTACTTC. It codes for CASSMSGVEQYF.

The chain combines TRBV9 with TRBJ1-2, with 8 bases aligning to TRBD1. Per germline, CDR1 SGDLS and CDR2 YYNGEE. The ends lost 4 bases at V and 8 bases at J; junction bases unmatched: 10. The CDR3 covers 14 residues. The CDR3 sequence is CASSNQGALDGYTF. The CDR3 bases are TGTGCCAGCAGCAACCAGGGGGCCTTGGACGGCTACACCTTC.

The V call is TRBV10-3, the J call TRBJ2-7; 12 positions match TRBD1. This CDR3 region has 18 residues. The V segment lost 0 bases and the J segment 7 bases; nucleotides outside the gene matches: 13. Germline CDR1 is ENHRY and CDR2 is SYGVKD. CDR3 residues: CAISESTPGTGGLKEQYF. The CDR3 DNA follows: TGTGCCATCAGTGAGTCGACTCCCGGGACAGGGGGCCTTAAGGAGCAGTACTTC.